The 27 T cell receptor beta chains reported below all come from one sample, sequenced in a study of CD8+ T cells in alopecia areata. Treatment of the sample: oral pan-JAK inhibitor, 5-10 mg twice daily. Investigators isolated RNA and reverse transcribed it into cDNA to act as the sequencing template. TCRdb keeps only in-frame clones here, not all; method: immunoSEQ multiplex PCR. The sample yields more than 90,000 clones, about 58% seen once. Sample: CD8+ T cells sorted from blood, taken at week 4, from a patient treated with tofacitinib. The receptors were sampled from a human donor with alopecia areata.

This clone was observed a few times. The J gene is TRBJ2-2, the V gene TRBV7-9; D possibly corresponds to TRBD1 (5 bases). The CDR3 covers 14 residues. Trimming cost V 6 bases and J 4 bases, with 12 bases left between them. CDR1 and CDR2 from the germline V gene are SEHNR and FQNEAQ (reference sequence). The DNA for the CDR3 is TGTGCCAGCAGATACCACAGGACCACCGGGGAGCTGTTTTTT. As protein: CASRYHRTTGELFF.

The chain employs TRBV13 and TRBJ1-2; TRBD1 matches at 9 bases. CDR3 length: 14 residues. Trimming removed 5 bases from V and 8 bases from J; junction bases left unmatched: 9. The germline V gene has CDR1 PRHDT and CDR2 FYEKMQ (reference sequence). The CDR3 spells CASSPGQGLDGYTF. In DNA, the CDR3 is TGTGCCAGCAGCCCGGGACAGGGCCTCGACGGCTACACCTTC.

The gene calls are TRBV25-1 and TRBJ2-5, with D tentatively TRBD1 (6 bases). The CDR3 runs to 17 residues. Trimming stripped 1 base from V and 4 bases from J, with 19 bases between. Germline loops: CDR1 MGHDK, CDR2 SYGVNS. CDR3 in amino acids: CASSESHRGTGLETQYF. The CDR3 region has the DNA TGTGCCAGCAGTGAATCCCACCGGGGCACAGGGTTAGAGACCCAGTACTTC.

The CDR3 DNA is TGCGCCAGCAGCTTGGACCGCGGCGGACTGATCTATGGCTACACCTTC. Its protein is CASSLDRGGLIYGYTF. V and J are TRBV5-1 and TRBJ1-2; D remains ambiguous. This CDR3 region has 16 residues. V lost 0 bases and J lost 4, with 16 bases in between. Germline V gives CDR1 SGHRS, CDR2 YFSETQ.

This clone was observed a few times. The chain carries TRBV6-5 and TRBJ2-1, with 8 bases that match TRBD2. The CDR3 is 14 residues long. The V segment lost 6 bases and the J segment 4 bases; nucleotides outside the gene matches: 5. Germline lookup yields CDR1 MNHEY and CDR2 SVGAGI. The CDR3 nucleotides read TGTGCCAGCAGCCCGGGGGGGGGTTACAATGAGCAGTTCTTC. This encodes CASSPGGGYNEQFF.

This clone was seen only once. CDR3 sequence reads: CASSQWDSDYEQYF. The CDR3 region has the DNA TGTGCCAGCAGCCAATGGGACAGTGACTACGAGCAGTACTTC. This chain uses TRBV14 with TRBJ2-7; 7 nucleotides agree with TRBD1. Looked up from germline, CDR1 is SGHDN and CDR2 is FVKESK. CDR3 length equals 14 residues. The ends lost 2 bases at V and 3 bases at J; junction bases unmatched: 4.

The CDR3 here is CASSLLDGEQYF. The CDR3 DNA reads TGTGCCAGCAGTTTATTAGACGGCGAGCAGTACTTC. The genes are TRBV27 and TRBJ2-7; D is undetermined. V was cut by 1 base and J by 6 bases, with 7 bases left in between. This CDR3 region has 12 residues. In germline, CDR1 is MNHEY, CDR2 SMNVEV (reference sequence).

The chain uses TRBV30 and TRBJ2-7; maybe TRBD2 (5 bases). V was shortened by 3 bases and J by 0 bases, with 9 bases between the two germline ends. The germline CDR1 and CDR2 sequences are GTSNPN and SVGIG (reference sequence). The CDR3 is 13 amino acids. The CDR3 loop reads CAWRDLSSYEQYF. The CDR3 bases are TGTGCCTGGAGGGACTTGAGCTCCTACGAGCAGTACTTC.

The V call is TRBV27, the J call TRBJ2-7, with 7 bases aligning to TRBD1. In germline, CDR1 is MNHEY, CDR2 SMNVEV (reference sequence). V lost 3 bases to trimming and J lost 0 bases; unmatched junction nucleotides: 5. The CDR3 loop spans 15 amino acids. CDR3 in amino acids: CASSFSGTASYEQYF. The CDR3 nucleotides read TGTGCCAGCAGTTTTTCCGGGACAGCCTCCTACGAGCAGTACTTC.

V and J are TRBV30 and TRBJ1-5, with TRBD1 matching 8 bases. Germline loops: CDR1 GTSNPN, CDR2 SVGIG (reference sequence). The CDR3 extends over 15 amino acids. Trimming at V came to 1 base and at J to 7 bases, leaving 9 bases not matched to a gene. CDR3 amino acids: CAWSDHRGGEQPQHF. The CDR3 coding sequence is TGTGCCTGGAGTGACCACAGGGGGGGCGAGCAGCCCCAGCATTTT.

The rearrangement links TRBV7-9 to TRBJ2-5; 10 bases map to TRBD1. Germline CDR1 and CDR2: SEHNR and FQNEAQ (reference sequence). J gave up 5 bases and V 7 bases, and 13 bases lay outside the gene matches. The length of the CDR3 is 16 residues. The CDR3 nucleotides are TGTGCCAGCACACCCGGGACAGGGGAGGACTGGGAGACCCAGTACTTC. Translation gives CASTPGTGEDWETQYF. Variable domain in full (rest from reference TRBV7-9 and TRBJ2-5): DTGVSQNPRHKITKRGQNVTFRCDPISEHNRLYWYRQTLGQGPEFLTYFQNEAQLEKSRLLSDRFSAERPKGSFSTLEIQRTEQGDSAMYLCASTPGTGEDWETQYFGPGTRLLVL.

The rearrangement joins TRBV28 to TRBJ2-7; a weak D match, TRBD1 (5 bases). The germline V gene encodes CDR1 MDHEN and CDR2 SYDVKM. V lost 7 bases and J lost 0, with 19 bases in between. This CDR3 has 16 residues. DNA for the CDR3: TGTGCCAGCACCCCAGTTAGGACAAGGAGCTCCTACGAGCAGTACTTC. Its translation is CASTPVRTRSSYEQYF. The full variable domain, in which reference TRBV28 and TRBJ2-7 provide the parts outside the CDR3, is DVKVTQSSRYLVKRTGEKVFLECVQDMDHENMFWYRQDPGLGLRLIYFSYDVKMKEKGDIPEGYSVSREKKERFSLILESASTNQTSMYLCASTPVRTRSSYEQYFGPGTRLTVT.

This chain links TRBV5-6 with TRBJ1-5; possible D gene TRBD1, 6 bases. Trimming cost V 1 base and J 6 bases, with 17 bases left between them. Germline V gene data show CDR1 as SGHDT and CDR2 as YYEEEE. The CDR3 has 16 residues. The CDR3 here is CASSLWGALESQPQHF. The CDR3 DNA sequence: TGTGCCAGCAGCTTGTGGGGGGCCCTCGAGAGTCAGCCCCAGCATTTT.

The chain links TRBV9 to TRBJ2-3; D is perhaps TRBD2 (6 bases). Between the trimmed V and J ends, which lost 3 bases and 6 bases, there was a span of 11 bases. This CDR3 contains 13 residues. From germline, CDR1 is SGDLS and CDR2 YYNGEE. The CDR3 here is CASSAMRGDTQYF. For the CDR3, the DNA is TGTGCCAGCAGCGCTATGCGGGGCGATACGCAGTATTTT.

Remarks on this clone: One end of the junction does not line up with germline, which may come from a read error. The chain joins TRBV4-3 to TRBJ1-2, with 7 nucleotides matching TRBD1. CDR3 length: 13 amino acids. Germline lookup yields CDR1 LGHNA and CDR2 YSLEER. This CDR3 reads CASSPRGTDPLFF. The CDR3 DNA follows: TGCGCCAGCAGCCCCCGGGGGACAGACCCTCTCTTCTTC.

The rearrangement uses TRBV13 and TRBJ2-2; maybe TRBD2 (5 bases). The V end lost 1 base, the J end lost 5 bases, and 14 bases lay between the germline ends. The CDR3 extends over 16 amino acids. The germline CDR1 and CDR2 sequences are PRHDT and FYEKMQ (reference sequence). The CDR3 DNA reads as TGTGCCAGCAGCTTAGAAGCAAACCCGGGAACCGGGGAGCTGTTTTTT. Encoded protein: CASSLEANPGTGELFF.

This chain links TRBV29-1 with TRBJ2-7, with D uncertain. CDR3 length equals 13 residues. The V and J ends lost 0 bases and 6 bases respectively, with 12 bases between them. From germline, CDR1 is SQVTM and CDR2 ANQGSEA. The CDR3 protein is CSVEEVGVGEQYF. The CDR3 region has the DNA TGCAGCGTTGAAGAGGTTGGGGTAGGCGAGCAGTACTTC.

This clone was recorded a few times. V and J are TRBV29-1 and TRBJ2-1; D not resolved. The germline V gene encodes CDR1 SQVTM and CDR2 ANQGSEA. V was shortened by 7 bases and J by 6 bases, with 10 bases between the two germline ends. The CDR3 contains 11 residues. The CDR3 DNA is TGCAGCGCGCTCCAAGGCAATGAGCAGTTCTTC. It codes for CSALQGNEQFF.

This chain connects TRBV27 to TRBJ2-5; 7 nucleotides match TRBD1. Germline CDR1 MNHEY, CDR2 SMNVEV (reference sequence). The CDR3 is 15 amino acids. The V and J ends lost 6 bases and 10 bases, in that order; junction bases with no gene match: 17. The CDR3 protein is CASSLLTGTELVQYF. CDR3 bases: TGTGCCAGCAGCCTTCTAACCGGGACAGAATTAGTCCAGTACTTC.

The chain links TRBV7-9 to TRBJ2-7, with a weak D call TRBD2 (5 bases). The germline V gene encodes CDR1 SEHNR and CDR2 FQNEAQ (reference sequence). This CDR3 comprises 15 residues. Trimming left V 5 bases short and J 3 bases short, with 17 bases between. The CDR3 protein is CASSTPGKGGYEQYF. CDR3 sequence (DNA): TGTGCCAGCAGCACCCCGGGAAAAGGCGGCTACGAGCAGTACTTC.

The table lists this clone with many counts. V is TRBV10-3 and J is TRBJ2-1; a possible D gene is TRBD1 (6 bases). Germline lookup yields CDR1 ENHRY and CDR2 SYGVKD. CDR3 length equals 13 residues. Trimming removed 8 bases from V and 8 bases from J, with 16 bases in between. The CDR3: CAIAEGDLDEQFF. CDR3 nucleotides: TGTGCCATCGCTGAGGGGGATTTAGATGAGCAGTTCTTC.

The J gene is TRBJ2-1, the V gene TRBV15, with 15 bases matching TRBD2. After removal of 4 bases from V and 4 bases from J, the junction contained 2 bases not matched to a gene. This CDR3 spans 16 amino acids. The germline gives CDR1 LNHNV, CDR2 YYDKDF (reference sequence). CDR3 coding DNA: TGTGCCACCAGCATTGGGACTAGCGGGGGGTACAATGAGCAGTTCTTC. Translated: CATSIGTSGGYNEQFF.

This clone was observed a handful of times. CDR3 loop: CASSLSPSGNGYTF. CDR3 sequence (DNA): TGTGCCAGCAGCTTAAGCCCCTCAGGGAATGGCTACACCTTC. The chain joins TRBV7-6 to TRBJ1-2; D is perhaps TRBD1 (5 bases). Germline values: CDR1 SGHVS, CDR2 FNYEAQ. Trimming stripped 2 bases from V and 6 bases from J, with 13 bases between. CDR3 size: 14 residues. Based on the CDR3 plus reference TRBV7-6 and TRBJ1-2, the full variable domain is GAGVSQSPRYKVTKRGQDVALRCDPISGHVSLYWYRQALGQGPEFLTYFNYEAQQDKSGLPNDRFSAERPEGSISTLTIQRTEQRDSAMYRCASSLSPSGNGYTFGSGTRLTVV.

The CDR3 reads CASNLATGVLNEQFF. In DNA, the CDR3 is TGTGCCAGCAATCTCGCGACAGGGGTATTGAATGAGCAGTTCTTC. The V call is TRBV27, the J call TRBJ2-1, with TRBD1 matching over 8 bases. Germline V gene sequence: CDR1 MNHEY, CDR2 SMNVEV (reference sequence). Losses at the gene ends were 7 bases for V and 7 bases for J; bases not matched to a gene: 12. This CDR3 has 15 residues.

The chain couples TRBV11-2 to TRBJ1-2; weak D call: TRBD1 (5 bases). The germline gives CDR1 SGHAT, CDR2 FQNNGV. V lost 1 base, J lost 7 bases, and 13 bases lay in between. This CDR3 is built from 14 residues. CDR3 DNA sequence: TGTGCCAGCAGCTTAGCGGGGCTGACTGGTGGCTACACCTTC. Amino acid sequence: CASSLAGLTGGYTF.

This clone was seen a few times. The chain uses TRBV30 and TRBJ2-3; TRBD1 aligns across 7 bases. This CDR3 contains 13 residues. The J segment lost 5 bases and the V segment lost 3 bases, leaving 5 bases of the junction unmatched. Germline CDR1 is GTSNPN and CDR2 is SVGIG (reference sequence). The CDR3 here is CAWREDRRDTQYF. The CDR3 nucleotides are TGTGCCTGGAGAGAGGACAGGCGAGATACGCAGTATTTT.

The chain couples TRBV5-6 to TRBJ2-4; weak D call: TRBD1 (7 bases). The ends were cut back, 4 bases at V and 0 bases at J, with 14 bases in the middle. CDR1 SGHDT and CDR2 YYEEEE come from the germline V gene. This CDR3 has 16 amino acids. The CDR3 region has the DNA TGTGCCAGCAGCCAGGGGGGACAGTTAGCCAAAAACATTCAGTACTTC. It specifies CASSQGGQLAKNIQYF.